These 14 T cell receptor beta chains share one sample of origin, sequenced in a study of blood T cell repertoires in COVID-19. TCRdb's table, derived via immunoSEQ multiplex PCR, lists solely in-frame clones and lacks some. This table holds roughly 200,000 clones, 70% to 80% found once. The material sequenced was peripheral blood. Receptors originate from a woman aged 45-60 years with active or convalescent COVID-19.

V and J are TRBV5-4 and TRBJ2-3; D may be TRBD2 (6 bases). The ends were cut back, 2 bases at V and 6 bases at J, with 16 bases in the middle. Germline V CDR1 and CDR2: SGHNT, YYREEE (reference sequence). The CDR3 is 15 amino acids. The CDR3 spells CASSFWSGEVDTQYF. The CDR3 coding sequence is TGTGCCAGCAGCTTTTGGTCGGGAGAGGTTGATACGCAGTATTTT. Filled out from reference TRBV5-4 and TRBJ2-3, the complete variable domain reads ETGVTQSPTHLIKTRGQQVTLRCSSQSGHNTVSWYQQALGQGPQFIFQYYREEENGRGNFPPRFSGLQFPNYSSELNVNALELDDSALYLCASSFWSGEVDTQYFGPGTRLTVL.

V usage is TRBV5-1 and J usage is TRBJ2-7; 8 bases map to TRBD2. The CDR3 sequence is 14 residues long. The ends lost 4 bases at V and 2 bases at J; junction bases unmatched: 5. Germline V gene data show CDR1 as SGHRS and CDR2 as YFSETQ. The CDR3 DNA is TGCGCCAGCAGCCTAATAGCGGGGACCTACGAGCAGTACTTC. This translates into CASSLIAGTYEQYF.

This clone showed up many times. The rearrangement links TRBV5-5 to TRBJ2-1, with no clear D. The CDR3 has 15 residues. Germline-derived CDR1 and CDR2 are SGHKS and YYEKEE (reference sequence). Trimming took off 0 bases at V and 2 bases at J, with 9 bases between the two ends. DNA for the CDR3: TGTGCCAGCAGCTTGGCCGTTAGCACCTACAATGAGCAGTTCTTC. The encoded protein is CASSLAVSTYNEQFF.

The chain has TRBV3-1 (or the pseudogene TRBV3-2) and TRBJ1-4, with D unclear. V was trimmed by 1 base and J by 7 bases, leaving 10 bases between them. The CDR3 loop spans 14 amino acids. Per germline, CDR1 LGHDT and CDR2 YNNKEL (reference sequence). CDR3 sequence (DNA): TGTGCCAGCAGCCAAGGCGAATATCGTGAAAAACTGTTTTTT. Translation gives CASSQGEYREKLFF.

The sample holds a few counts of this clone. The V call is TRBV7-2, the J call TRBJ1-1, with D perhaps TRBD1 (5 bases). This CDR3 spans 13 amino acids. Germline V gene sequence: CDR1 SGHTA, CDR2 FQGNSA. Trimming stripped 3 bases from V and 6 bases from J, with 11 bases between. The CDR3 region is CASSFSREAEAFF. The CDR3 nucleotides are TGTGCCAGCAGCTTTTCCAGGGAGGCTGAAGCTTTCTTT. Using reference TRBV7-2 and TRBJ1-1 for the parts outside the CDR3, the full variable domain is GAGVSQSPSNKVTEKGKDVELRCDPISGHTALYWYRQSLGQGLEFLIYFQGNSAPDKSGLPSDRFSAERTGGSVSTLTIQRTQQEDSAVYLCASSFSREAEAFFGQGTRLTVV.

The CDR3 loop is CASSDRGRNTEAFF. The CDR3 coding sequence is TGTGCCAGCAGTGACAGGGGGCGCAACACTGAAGCTTTCTTT. The chain is built from TRBV6-2 or TRBV6-3 and TRBJ1-1, with 10 positions matching TRBD1. Unmatched junction bases numbered 2, after V lost 5 bases and J lost 2 bases. This CDR3 has 14 residues. Germline lookup yields CDR1 MNHEY and CDR2 SVGEGT.

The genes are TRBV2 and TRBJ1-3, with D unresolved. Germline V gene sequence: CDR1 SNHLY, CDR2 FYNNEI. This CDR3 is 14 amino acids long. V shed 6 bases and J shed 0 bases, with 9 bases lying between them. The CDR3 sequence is CASRLAYSGNTIYF. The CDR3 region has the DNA TGTGCCAGCAGGTTAGCCTACTCTGGAAACACCATATATTTT.

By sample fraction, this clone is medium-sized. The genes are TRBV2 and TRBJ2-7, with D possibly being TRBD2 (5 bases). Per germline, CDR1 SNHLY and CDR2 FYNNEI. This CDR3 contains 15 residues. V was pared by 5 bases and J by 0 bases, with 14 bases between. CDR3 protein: CASSFGLRSSYEQYF. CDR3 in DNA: TGTGCCAGCAGTTTCGGACTGAGGAGCTCCTACGAGCAGTACTTC.

In DNA form, the CDR3 reads TGTGCCAGCAGCCGTACCGGGACAGGTCTTTCGGAGGAAAAACTGTTTTTT. Translation: CASSRTGTGLSEEKLFF. The V gene is TRBV11-2, the J gene TRBJ1-4; 8 positions match TRBD1. Germline trimming cut 5 bases from V and 8 bases from J; bases unmatched to any gene: 16. CDR1 and CDR2 from the germline V gene are SGHAT and FQNNGV. The length of the CDR3 is 17 residues.

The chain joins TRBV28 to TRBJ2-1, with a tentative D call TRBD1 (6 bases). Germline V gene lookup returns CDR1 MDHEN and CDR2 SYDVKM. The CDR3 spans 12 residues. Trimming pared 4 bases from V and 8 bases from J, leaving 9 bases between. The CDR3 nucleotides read TGTGCCAGCAGTTACCGGACAGATGAGCAGTTCTTC. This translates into CASSYRTDEQFF. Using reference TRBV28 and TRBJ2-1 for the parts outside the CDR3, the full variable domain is DVKVTQSSRYLVKRTGEKVFLECVQDMDHENMFWYRQDPGLGLRLIYFSYDVKMKEKGDIPEGYSVSREKKERFSLILESASTNQTSMYLCASSYRTDEQFFGPGTRLTVL.

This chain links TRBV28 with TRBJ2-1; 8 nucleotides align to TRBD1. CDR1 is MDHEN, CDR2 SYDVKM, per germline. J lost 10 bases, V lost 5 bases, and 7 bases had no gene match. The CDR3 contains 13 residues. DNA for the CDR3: TGTGCCAGCAGTCCACAGGGGGTAGGGGAGCAGTTCTTC. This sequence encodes CASSPQGVGEQFF.

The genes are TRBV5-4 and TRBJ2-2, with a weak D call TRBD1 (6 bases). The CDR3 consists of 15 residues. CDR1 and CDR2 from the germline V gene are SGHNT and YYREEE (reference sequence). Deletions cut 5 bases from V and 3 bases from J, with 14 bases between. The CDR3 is CASSSTGLDTGELFF. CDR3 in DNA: TGTGCCAGCAGTTCCACAGGGTTGGACACCGGGGAGCTGTTTTTT.

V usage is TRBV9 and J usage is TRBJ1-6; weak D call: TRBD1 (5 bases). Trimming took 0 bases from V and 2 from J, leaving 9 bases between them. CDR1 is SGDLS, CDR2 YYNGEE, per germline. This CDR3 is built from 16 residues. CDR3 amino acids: CASSVGGDAYNSPLHF. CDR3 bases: TGTGCCAGCAGCGTAGGGGGGGACGCCTATAATTCACCCCTCCACTTT. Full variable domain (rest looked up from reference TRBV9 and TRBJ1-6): DSGVTQTPKHLITATGQRVTLRCSPRSGDLSVYWYQQSLDQGLQFLIQYYNGEERAKGNILERFSAQQFPDLHSELNLSSLELGDSALYFCASSVGGDAYNSPLHFGNGTRLTVT.

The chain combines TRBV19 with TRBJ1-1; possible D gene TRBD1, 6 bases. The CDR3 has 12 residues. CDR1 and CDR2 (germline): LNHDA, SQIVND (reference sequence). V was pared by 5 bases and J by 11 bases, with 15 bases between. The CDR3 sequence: CASSSSDRIAFF. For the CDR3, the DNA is TGTGCCAGTAGTTCCTCAGACAGGATCGCTTTCTTT.